This TCR beta chain was recorded in a study of T cell responses to AZD1222 COVID-19 vaccine. Findings of the study overall: Regions left unmutated in variants are reportedly the target of nearly half of spike-specific TCRs.

Regarding this clone: Its target is unknown.

The assay was immunoSEQ multiplex PCR, and TCRdb's table has in-frame clones only and misses some. The sample has about 110,000 clones, roughly four fifths seen once. Germline V gene data show CDR1 as MDHEN and CDR2 as SYDVKM. The junction had 8 bases not matched to a gene; V was cut back by 4 bases and J by 4 bases. The CDR3 loop spans 15 amino acids. V gene TRBV28 combines with J gene TRBJ1-1, with 8 bases that match TRBD1. This specimen consisted of peripheral blood, obtained on day 0 of AZD1222 vaccination. The TCR sequence derives from an adult in good health. In nucleotides, the CDR3 is TGTGCCAGCAGTTGGGCGAACAGGGGGAGCACTGAAGCTTTCTTT. This sequence encodes CASSWANRGSTEAFF.